These T cell receptor beta chains were read from a single sample in a study of prognosis after radiotherapy for stage I lung cancer. Each CDR3 protein gets one entry after TCRdb re-called the multiplex PCR reads with MiXCR. The sample shows some 23,000 distinct CDR3 sequences, about 40% of them seen only once. The material sequenced was PBMCs, taken before or after stereotactic body radiation therapy (not recorded which). The origin of the receptors is a donor aged 50 or older with non-small cell lung cancer. Both conserved end residues are part of each CDR3. Each record gives: V gene, D gene, clone size, J gene, CDR3 protein, CDR3 DNA. A D gene is named only where the DNA matches it firmly. Some rows mark clone size as missing; the rest say once, few, many or name a class of expanded clone.

V: TRBV6-2/TRBV6-3
D: -
size: -
J: TRBJ2-3
CDR3: CARSYLGTDTQYF
DNA: TGTGCCAGAAGCTACTTAGGCACAGATACGCAGTATTTT

V: TRBV2
D: -
size: -
J: TRBJ1-2
CDR3: CASREGGVVYTF
DNA: TGTGCCAGCAGGGAAGGGGGGGTCGTCTACACCTTC

V: TRBV4-1
D: -
size: few
J: TRBJ2-2
CDR3: CASSQEGQSTGELFF
DNA: TGCGCCAGCAGCCAAGAGGGACAAAGTACCGGGGAGCTGTTTTTT

V: TRBV5-1
D: -
size: -
J: TRBJ2-4
CDR3: CASSLDGRVEGIQYF
DNA: TGCGCCAGCAGCTTGGACGGCAGGGTCGAGGGCATTCAGTACTTC

V: TRBV24-1
D: TRBD2
size: -
J: TRBJ2-3
CDR3: CATRNTGTSGGCDTQYF
DNA: TGTGCCACTAGAAATACCGGGACTAGCGGGGGTTGTGATACGCAGTATTTT

V: TRBV5-1
D: -
size: once
J: TRBJ2-6
CDR3: CASSSTGLAGANVITF
DNA: TGCGCCAGCAGCTCCACGGGGCTCGCTGGGGCCAACGTCATAACTTTC

V: TRBV5-1
D: TRBD1
size: many
J: TRBJ1-4
CDR3: CASSLGQGRGNEKLFF
DNA: TGCGCCAGCAGCTTGGGACAGGGGAGGGGTAATGAAAAACTGTTTTTT

V: TRBV25-1
D: TRBD2
size: -
J: TRBJ2-1
CDR3: CASSETSGRAEQFF
DNA: TGTGCCAGCAGTGAAACTAGCGGGAGAGCTGAGCAGTTCTTC

V: TRBV20-1
D: -
size: many
J: TRBJ1-1
CDR3: CSARDQASGKNTEAFF
DNA: TGCAGTGCTAGAGATCAGGCATCTGGGAAAAACACTGAAGCTTTCTTT

V: TRBV2
D: -
size: -
J: TRBJ2-7
CDR3: CASIGIAGWYEQYF
DNA: TGTGCCAGCATAGGGATAGCCGGTTGGTACGAGCAGTACTTC

V: TRBV6-1
D: -
size: many
J: TRBJ1-1
CDR3: CASSDWQDTEAFF
DNA: TGTGCCAGCAGTGACTGGCAGGACACTGAAGCTTTCTTT

V: TRBV6-2/TRBV6-3
D: -
size: -
J: TRBJ2-1
CDR3: CASTRQVGNEQFF
DNA: TGTGCCAGCACTCGTCAGGTTGGCAATGAGCAGTTCTTC

V: TRBV6-1
D: -
size: -
J: TRBJ2-2
CDR3: CASLDRDNTGELFF
DNA: TGTGCCAGCCTAGATAGAGATAACACCGGGGAGCTGTTTTTT

V: TRBV3-1
D: -
size: many
J: TRBJ1-4
CDR3: CASSPRPGFGEKLFF
DNA: TGTGCCAGCAGCCCCCGTCCAGGGTTTGGGGAAAAACTGTTTTTT

V: TRBV19
D: -
size: many
J: TRBJ1-2
CDR3: CASSKRATDSGYGYTF
DNA: TGTGCCAGTAGTAAACGGGCCACCGATAGTGGCTATGGCTACACCTTC

V: TRBV20-1
D: TRBD1
size: many
J: TRBJ1-5
CDR3: CSAREAQGTGTEPQHF
DNA: TGCAGTGCTAGGGAAGCGCAGGGGACAGGGACTGAGCCCCAGCATTTT

V: TRBV28
D: -
size: -
J: TRBJ1-1
CDR3: CASIMGGTTEAFF
DNA: TGTGCCAGCATCATGGGAGGTACCACTGAAGCTTTCTTT

V: TRBV20-1
D: -
size: many
J: TRBJ2-7
CDR3: CSARYLETYEQYF
DNA: TGCAGTGCTCGATACCTTGAAACCTACGAGCAGTACTTC

V: TRBV12-3/TRBV12-4
D: -
size: -
J: TRBJ2-6
CDR3: CASSFLKASRGANVMTF
DNA: TGTGCCAGCAGTTTCTTAAAGGCCTCAAGGGGGGCCAACGTCATGACTTTC

V: TRBV9
D: -
size: many
J: TRBJ1-6
CDR3: CASSPRQGGGQGFINSPLHF
DNA: TGTGCCAGCAGCCCCCGCCAGGGAGGGGGGCAGGGATTCATTAATTCACCCCTCCACTTT

V: TRBV6-1
D: TRBD2
size: -
J: TRBJ2-7
CDR3: CASIATSAVLNEQYF
DNA: TGTGCCAGCATAGCCACTAGCGCAGTGTTGAACGAGCAGTACTTC

V: TRBV7-9
D: TRBD1
size: many
J: TRBJ2-7
CDR3: CASSQQTGLGQYF
DNA: TGTGCCAGCAGCCAGCAGACAGGGTTGGGGCAGTACTTC

V: TRBV7-3
D: -
size: -
J: TRBJ2-5
CDR3: CASSLATLGPSYQETQYF
DNA: TGTGCTAGCAGCTTAGCGACCTTGGGGCCCTCGTACCAAGAGACCCAGTACTTC

V: TRBV20-1
D: -
size: -
J: TRBJ1-4
CDR3: CSSVRGGGTNEKLFF
DNA: TGCAGTTCCGTCCGCGGCGGCGGTACTAATGAAAAACTGTTTTTT

V: TRBV19
D: TRBD2
size: many
J: TRBJ2-1
CDR3: CASSIRTSGRAAYNEQFF
DNA: TGTGCCAGTAGTATTAGAACTAGCGGGAGGGCCGCCTACAATGAGCAGTTCTTC

V: TRBV20-1
D: TRBD1
size: -
J: TRBJ1-2
CDR3: CSARTGGPFIGGYTF
DNA: TGCAGTGCTAGGACAGGGGGCCCCTTTATAGGTGGCTACACCTTC

V: TRBV27
D: -
size: many
J: TRBJ2-5
CDR3: CASSLPSAETQYF
DNA: TGTGCCAGCAGTTTACCCAGCGCAGAGACCCAGTACTTC

V: TRBV24-1
D: TRBD2
size: -
J: TRBJ2-2
CDR3: CATSGTSRSVEELFF
DNA: TGTGCCACCAGTGGGACTAGCAGGAGTGTCGAGGAGCTGTTTTTT

V: TRBV4-1
D: -
size: many
J: TRBJ2-1
CDR3: CASSPQPKWSNEQFF
DNA: TGCGCCAGCAGCCCTCAGCCGAAATGGAGCAATGAGCAGTTCTTC

V: TRBV6-2/TRBV6-3
D: -
size: -
J: TRBJ2-3
CDR3: CASSGWGRRQYF
DNA: TGTGCCAGCAGTGGATGGGGCAGACGTCAGTATTTT

V: TRBV6-5
D: TRBD1
size: many
J: TRBJ1-1
CDR3: CASSYKGQGNTEAFF
DNA: TGTGCCAGCAGTTACAAGGGACAGGGAAACACTGAAGCTTTCTTT

V: TRBV6-5
D: TRBD1
size: many
J: TRBJ1-1
CDR3: CASSSAGQGKGEAFF
DNA: TGTGCCAGCAGTTCCGCAGGACAGGGGAAGGGTGAAGCTTTCTTT

V: TRBV12-3/TRBV12-4
D: TRBD1
size: -
J: TRBJ2-3
CDR3: CASSSYRQGATDTQYF
DNA: TGTGCCAGCAGTTCCTATCGACAGGGTGCCACAGATACGCAGTATTTT

V: TRBV19
D: -
size: many
J: TRBJ2-3
CDR3: CASTPEREVADTQYF
DNA: TGTGCCAGCACACCCGAAAGGGAAGTTGCAGATACGCAGTATTTT

V: TRBV5-1
D: -
size: -
J: TRBJ2-7
CDR3: CASSLSQGISYEQYF
DNA: TGCGCCAGCAGCTTATCGCAGGGCATCTCCTACGAGCAGTACTTC

V: TRBV3-1
D: -
size: many
J: TRBJ1-2
CDR3: CASSGGADGYTF
DNA: TGTGCCAGCTCAGGAGGGGCCGATGGCTACACCTTC

V: TRBV6-1
D: -
size: -
J: TRBJ2-3
CDR3: CAISPASTSTDTQYF
DNA: TGTGCCATTTCCCCGGCGTCTACTAGCACAGATACGCAGTATTTT

V: TRBV12-3/TRBV12-4
D: -
size: -
J: TRBJ2-1
CDR3: CASSRMREVSFEQFF
DNA: TGTGCCAGCAGTCGCATGCGTGAGGTCTCATTTGAGCAGTTCTTC

V: TRBV7-9
D: TRBD2
size: -
J: TRBJ2-7
CDR3: CASSPVREGEQYF
DNA: TGTGCCAGCAGCCCAGTCCGGGAGGGCGAGCAGTACTTC

V: TRBV28
D: -
size: -
J: TRBJ2-5
CDR3: CASSFFIGEIQYF
DNA: TGTGCCAGCAGTTTTTTTATTGGGGAGATCCAGTACTTC

V: TRBV12-3/TRBV12-4
D: TRBD2
size: many
J: TRBJ2-3
CDR3: CASSSRLAGRYF
DNA: TGTGCCAGCAGTTCCCGGCTAGCGGGAAGGTATTTT

V: TRBV29-1
D: -
size: many
J: TRBJ2-1
CDR3: CSVDRFDTPEQFF
DNA: TGCAGCGTTGATAGGTTCGACACACCAGAGCAGTTCTTC

V: TRBV24-1
D: TRBD1
size: many
J: TRBJ2-3
CDR3: CATTPGTGFTDTQYF
DNA: TGTGCCACCACACCCGGGACAGGGTTTACAGATACGCAGTATTTT

V: TRBV6-1
D: -
size: -
J: TRBJ2-1
CDR3: CASSEVQGEGHDEQFF
DNA: TGTGCCAGCAGTGAGGTGCAGGGGGAGGGCCACGATGAGCAGTTCTTC

V: TRBV30
D: -
size: -
J: TRBJ2-7
CDR3: CAWMGGISYEQYF
DNA: TGTGCTTGGATGGGCGGCATCTCCTACGAGCAGTACTTC

V: TRBV12-3/TRBV12-4
D: -
size: -
J: TRBJ2-1
CDR3: CASSLGSSDEQFF
DNA: TGTGCCAGCAGTTTAGGGTCCTCCGATGAGCAGTTCTTC

V: TRBV19
D: TRBD2
size: many
J: TRBJ2-5
CDR3: CASSISRAGGPGETQYF
DNA: TGTGCCAGTAGTATATCACGAGCGGGAGGGCCGGGAGAGACCCAGTACTTC

V: TRBV4-1
D: TRBD1
size: -
J: TRBJ1-1
CDR3: CASSLEGAMNTEAFF
DNA: TGCGCCAGCAGCCTGGAGGGGGCGATGAACACTGAAGCTTTCTTT

V: TRBV7-9
D: TRBD1
size: many
J: TRBJ2-5
CDR3: CASSWGGGDRGLETQYF
DNA: TGTGCCAGCAGCTGGGGGGGAGGCGACAGGGGGCTAGAGACCCAGTACTTC

V: TRBV18
D: -
size: many
J: TRBJ2-1
CDR3: CATGEAGAYNEQFF
DNA: TGTGCCACCGGAGAGGCAGGAGCCTACAATGAGCAGTTCTTC

V: TRBV7-9
D: -
size: -
J: TRBJ1-3
CDR3: CASSWGMYPSGNTIYF
DNA: TGTGCCAGCAGCTGGGGGATGTACCCCTCTGGAAACACCATATATTTT

V: TRBV27
D: -
size: many
J: TRBJ1-1
CDR3: CASSLGGAEAFF
DNA: TGTGCCAGCAGCCTAGGGGGGGCTGAAGCTTTCTTT